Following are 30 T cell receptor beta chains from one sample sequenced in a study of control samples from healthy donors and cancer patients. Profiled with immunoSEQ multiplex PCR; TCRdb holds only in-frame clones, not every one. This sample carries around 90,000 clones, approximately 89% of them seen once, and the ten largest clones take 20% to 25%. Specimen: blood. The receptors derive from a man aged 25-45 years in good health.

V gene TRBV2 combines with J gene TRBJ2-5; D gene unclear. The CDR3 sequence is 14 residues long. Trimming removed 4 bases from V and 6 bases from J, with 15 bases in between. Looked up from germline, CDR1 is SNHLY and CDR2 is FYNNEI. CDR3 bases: TGTGCCAGCAGTGTCGAAACAGCACGAAAGACCCAGTACTTC. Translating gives CASSVETARKTQYF.

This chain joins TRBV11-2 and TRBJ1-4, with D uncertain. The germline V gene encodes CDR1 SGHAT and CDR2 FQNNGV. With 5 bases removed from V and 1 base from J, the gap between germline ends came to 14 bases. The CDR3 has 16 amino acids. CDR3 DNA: TGTGCCAGCAGCCCAGCGGGAGGCCGAACTAATGAAAAACTGTTTTTT. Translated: CASSPAGGRTNEKLFF.

CDR3 in amino acids: CARSPNNEQFF. In nucleotides, the CDR3 is TGTGCCAGAAGCCCAAACAATGAGCAGTTCTTC. The chain carries TRBV5-3 and TRBJ2-1; D remains unclear. TRBV5-3 is an open reading frame whose function is uncertain. V was shortened by 4 bases and J by 5 bases, with 4 bases between the two germline ends. The CDR3 is 11 amino acids.

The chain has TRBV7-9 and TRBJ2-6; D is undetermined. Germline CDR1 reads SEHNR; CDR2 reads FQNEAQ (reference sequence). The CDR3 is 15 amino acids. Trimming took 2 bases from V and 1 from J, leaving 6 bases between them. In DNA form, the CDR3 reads TGTGCCAGCAGCTTAAGAGGTTCTGGGGCCAACGTCCTGACTTTC. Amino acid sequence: CASSLRGSGANVLTF.

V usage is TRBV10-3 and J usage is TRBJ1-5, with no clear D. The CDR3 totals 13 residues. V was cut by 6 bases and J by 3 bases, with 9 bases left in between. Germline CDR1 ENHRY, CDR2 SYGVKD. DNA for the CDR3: TGTGCCATCAGGCAGGAGAACAATCAGCCCCAGCATTTT. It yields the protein CAIRQENNQPQHF.

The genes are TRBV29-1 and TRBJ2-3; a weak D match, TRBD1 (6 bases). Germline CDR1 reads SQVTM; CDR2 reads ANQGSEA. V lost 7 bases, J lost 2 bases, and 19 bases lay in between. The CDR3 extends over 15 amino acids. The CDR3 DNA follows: TGCAGCGCCCGACTGACAGGCCTACCCACAGATACGCAGTATTTT. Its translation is CSARLTGLPTDTQYF.

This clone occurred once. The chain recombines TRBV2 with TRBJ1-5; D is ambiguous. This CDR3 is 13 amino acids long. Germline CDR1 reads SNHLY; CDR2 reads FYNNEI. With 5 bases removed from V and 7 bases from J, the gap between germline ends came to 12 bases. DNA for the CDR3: TGTGCCAGCAGTCCCGCATCCCTCCAGCCCCAGCATTTT. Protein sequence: CASSPASLQPQHF.

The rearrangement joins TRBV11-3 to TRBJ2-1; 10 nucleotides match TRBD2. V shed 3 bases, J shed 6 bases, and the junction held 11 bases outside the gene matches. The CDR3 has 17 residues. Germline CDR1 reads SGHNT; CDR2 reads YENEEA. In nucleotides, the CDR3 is TGTGCCAGCAGCTTTAGCCCTAGCGGGGGTAGGTCCAATGAGCAGTTCTTC. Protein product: CASSFSPSGGRSNEQFF.

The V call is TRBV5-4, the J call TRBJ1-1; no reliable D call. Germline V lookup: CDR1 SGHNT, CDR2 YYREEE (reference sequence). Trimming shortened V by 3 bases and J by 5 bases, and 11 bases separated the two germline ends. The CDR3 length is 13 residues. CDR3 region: CASSYQEGTEAFF. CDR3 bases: TGTGCCAGCAGCTATCAGGAAGGGACTGAAGCTTTCTTT.

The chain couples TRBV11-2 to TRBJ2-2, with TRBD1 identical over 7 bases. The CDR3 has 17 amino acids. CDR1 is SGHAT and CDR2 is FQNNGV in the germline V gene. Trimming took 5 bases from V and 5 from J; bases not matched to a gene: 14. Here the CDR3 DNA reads TGTGCCAGCAGCCCCCACAGGGGCGTAGTACTGACCGGGGAGCTGTTTTTT. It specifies CASSPHRGVVLTGELFF.

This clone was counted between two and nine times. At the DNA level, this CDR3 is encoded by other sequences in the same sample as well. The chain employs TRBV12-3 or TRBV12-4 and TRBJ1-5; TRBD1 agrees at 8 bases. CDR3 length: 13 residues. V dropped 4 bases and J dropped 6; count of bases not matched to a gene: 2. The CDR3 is CASSSDRAQPQHF. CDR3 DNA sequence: TGTGCCAGCAGTTCGGACAGGGCTCAGCCCCAGCATTTT.

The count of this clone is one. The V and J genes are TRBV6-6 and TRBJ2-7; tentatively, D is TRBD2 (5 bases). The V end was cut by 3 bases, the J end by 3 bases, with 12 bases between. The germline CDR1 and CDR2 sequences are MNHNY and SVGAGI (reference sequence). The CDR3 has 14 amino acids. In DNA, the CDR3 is TGTGCCAGCAGTTATCTCGGACTCCTCTACGAGCAGTACGTC. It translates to CASSYLGLLYEQYV.

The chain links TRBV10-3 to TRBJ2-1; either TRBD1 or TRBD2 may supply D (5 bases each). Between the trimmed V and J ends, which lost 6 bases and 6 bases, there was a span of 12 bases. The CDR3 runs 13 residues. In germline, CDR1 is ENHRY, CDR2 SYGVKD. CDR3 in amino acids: CAISRDPTNEQFF. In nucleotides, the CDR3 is TGTGCCATCAGCCGGGACCCCACCAATGAGCAGTTCTTC.

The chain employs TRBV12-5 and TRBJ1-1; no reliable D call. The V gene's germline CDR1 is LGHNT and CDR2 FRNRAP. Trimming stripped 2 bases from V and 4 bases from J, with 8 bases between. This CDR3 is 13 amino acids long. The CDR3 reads CASGLIGSTEAFF. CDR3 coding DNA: TGTGCTAGTGGTTTGATCGGCTCCACTGAAGCTTTCTTT. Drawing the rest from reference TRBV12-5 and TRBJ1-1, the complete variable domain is DARVTQTPRHKVTEMGQEVTMRCQPILGHNTVFWYRQTMMQGLELLAYFRNRAPLDDSGMPKDRFSAEMPDATLATLKIQPSEPRDSAVYFCASGLIGSTEAFFGQGTRLTVV.

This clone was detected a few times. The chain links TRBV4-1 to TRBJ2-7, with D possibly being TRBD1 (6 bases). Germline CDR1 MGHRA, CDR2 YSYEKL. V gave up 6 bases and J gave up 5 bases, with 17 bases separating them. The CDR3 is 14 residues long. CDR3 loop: CASSLLQGSDEQYV. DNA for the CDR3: TGCGCCAGCAGTCTCCTGCAGGGGTCAGACGAGCAGTACGTC.

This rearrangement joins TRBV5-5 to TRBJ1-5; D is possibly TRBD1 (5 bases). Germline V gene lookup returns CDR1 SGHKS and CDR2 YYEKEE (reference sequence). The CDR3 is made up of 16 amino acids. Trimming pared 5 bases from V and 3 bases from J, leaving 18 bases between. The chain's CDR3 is CASSPISGLFNQPQHF. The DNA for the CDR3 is TGTGCCAGCAGTCCAATATCGGGACTCTTCAATCAGCCCCAGCATTTT.

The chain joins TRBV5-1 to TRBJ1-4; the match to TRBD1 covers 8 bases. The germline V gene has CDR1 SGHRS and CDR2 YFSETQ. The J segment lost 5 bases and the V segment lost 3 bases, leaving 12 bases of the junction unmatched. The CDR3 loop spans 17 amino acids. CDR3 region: CASSSYLPDRGNEKLFF. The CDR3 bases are TGCGCCAGCAGCTCCTACCTCCCTGACAGGGGCAATGAAAAACTGTTTTTT.

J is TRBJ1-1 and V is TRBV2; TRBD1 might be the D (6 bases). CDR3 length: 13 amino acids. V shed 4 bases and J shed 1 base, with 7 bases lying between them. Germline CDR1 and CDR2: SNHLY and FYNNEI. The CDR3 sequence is CASSGDKNTEAFF. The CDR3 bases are TGTGCCAGCAGTGGGGACAAGAACACTGAAGCTTTCTTT.

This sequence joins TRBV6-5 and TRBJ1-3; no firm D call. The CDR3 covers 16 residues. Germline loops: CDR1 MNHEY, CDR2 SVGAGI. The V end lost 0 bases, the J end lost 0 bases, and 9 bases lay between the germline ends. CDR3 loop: CASSYSNQASGNTIYF. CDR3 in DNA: TGTGCCAGCAGTTACTCGAACCAGGCCTCTGGAAACACCATATATTTT.

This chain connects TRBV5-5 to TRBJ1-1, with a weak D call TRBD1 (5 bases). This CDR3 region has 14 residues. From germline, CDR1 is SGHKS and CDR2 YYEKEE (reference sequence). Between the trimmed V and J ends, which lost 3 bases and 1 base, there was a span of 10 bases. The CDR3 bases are TGTGCCAGCAGCTGGGACGGCTGGAACACTGAAGCTTTCTTT. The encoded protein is CASSWDGWNTEAFF.

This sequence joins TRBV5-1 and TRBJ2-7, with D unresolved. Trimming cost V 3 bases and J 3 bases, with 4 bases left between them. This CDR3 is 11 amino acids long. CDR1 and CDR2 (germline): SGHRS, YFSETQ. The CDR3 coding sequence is TGCGCCAGCAGCTCCCACTACGAGCAGTACTTC. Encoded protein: CASSSHYEQYF.

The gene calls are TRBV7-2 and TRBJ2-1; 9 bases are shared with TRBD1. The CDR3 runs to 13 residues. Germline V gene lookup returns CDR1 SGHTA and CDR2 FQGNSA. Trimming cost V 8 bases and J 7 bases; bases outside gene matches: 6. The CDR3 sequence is CASGGQGWNEQFF. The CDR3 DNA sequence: TGTGCCAGCGGTGGACAGGGGTGGAATGAGCAGTTCTTC.

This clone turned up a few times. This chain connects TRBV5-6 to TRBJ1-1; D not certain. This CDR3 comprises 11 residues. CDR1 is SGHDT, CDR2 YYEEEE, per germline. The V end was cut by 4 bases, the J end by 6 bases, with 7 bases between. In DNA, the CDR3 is TGTGCCAGCAGCCGACGCGCTGAAGCTTTCTTT. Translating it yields CASSRRAEAFF.

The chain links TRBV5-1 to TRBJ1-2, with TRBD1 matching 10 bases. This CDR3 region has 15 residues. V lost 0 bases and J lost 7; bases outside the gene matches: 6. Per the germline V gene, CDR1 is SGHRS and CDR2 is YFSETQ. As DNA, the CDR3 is TGCGCCAGCAGCTTGGCCCAGGGACAGGGGTCTGGCTACACCTTC. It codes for CASSLAQGQGSGYTF.

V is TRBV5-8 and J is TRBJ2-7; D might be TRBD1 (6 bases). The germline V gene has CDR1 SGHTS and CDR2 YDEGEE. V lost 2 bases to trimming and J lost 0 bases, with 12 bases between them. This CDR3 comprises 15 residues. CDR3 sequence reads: CASSFGQFSSYEQYF. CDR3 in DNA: TGTGCCAGCAGCTTCGGACAGTTCAGCTCCTACGAGCAGTACTTC.

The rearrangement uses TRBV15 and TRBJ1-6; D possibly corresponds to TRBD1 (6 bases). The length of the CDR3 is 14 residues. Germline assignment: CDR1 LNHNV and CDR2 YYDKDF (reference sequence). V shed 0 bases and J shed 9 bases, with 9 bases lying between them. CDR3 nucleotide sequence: TGTGCCACCAGCAGAGACAGGGGAAGTTCACCCCTCCACTTT. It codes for CATSRDRGSSPLHF. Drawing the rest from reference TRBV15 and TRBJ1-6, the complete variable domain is DAMVIQNPRYQVTQFGKPVTLSCSQTLNHNVMYWYQQKSSQAPKLLFHYYDKDFNNEADTPDNFQSRRPNTSFCFLDIRSPGLGDTAMYLCATSRDRGSSPLHFGNGTRLTVT.

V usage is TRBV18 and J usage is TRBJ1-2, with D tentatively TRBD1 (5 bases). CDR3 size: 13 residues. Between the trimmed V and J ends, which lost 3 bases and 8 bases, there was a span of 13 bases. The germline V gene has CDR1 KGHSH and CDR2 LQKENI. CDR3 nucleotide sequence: TGTGCCAGCTCACCCGACTTACAGGCCGGCTACACCTTC. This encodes CASSPDLQAGYTF.

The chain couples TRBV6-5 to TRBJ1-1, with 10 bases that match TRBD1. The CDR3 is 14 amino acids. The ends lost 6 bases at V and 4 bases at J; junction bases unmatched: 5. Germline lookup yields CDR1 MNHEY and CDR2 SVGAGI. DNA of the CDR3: TGTGCCAGCAGATTTAGGGACAGGGGCACTGAAGCTTTCTTT. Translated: CASRFRDRGTEAFF.

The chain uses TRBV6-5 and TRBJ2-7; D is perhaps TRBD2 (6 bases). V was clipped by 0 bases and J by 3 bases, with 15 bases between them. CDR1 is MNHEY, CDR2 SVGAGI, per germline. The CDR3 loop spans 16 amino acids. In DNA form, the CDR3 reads TGTGCCAGCAGTTACTCCCCCGGGACTTCGCACTACGAGCAGTACTTC. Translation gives CASSYSPGTSHYEQYF.

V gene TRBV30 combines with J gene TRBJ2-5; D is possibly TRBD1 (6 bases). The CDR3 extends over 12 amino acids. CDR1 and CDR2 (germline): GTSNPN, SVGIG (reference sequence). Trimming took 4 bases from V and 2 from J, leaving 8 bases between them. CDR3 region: CAWNTGQETQYF. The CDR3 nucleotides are TGTGCCTGGAATACAGGGCAAGAGACCCAGTACTTC.